The rows below give T cell receptor beta chains drawn from one sample of a study of blood T cell repertoires in COVID-19. The protocol was immunoSEQ multiplex PCR, while the TCRdb copy is restricted to in-frame clones and leaves out a portion. Of 200,000 to 300,000 clones in the sample, 80% to 85% were seen once. The specimen was peripheral blood. The receptors derive from a middle-aged man with acute or convalescent COVID-19. CDR3s include the opening cysteine and the closing phenylalanine or tryptophan. The D gene is left open where the match is weak. Part of the rows lack a size; the others show once, few, many or a class for expanded clones.

j_gene: TRBJ1-4; d_gene: NA; v_gene: TRBV25-1; abundance: NA; CDR3aa: CASSLGEQLFF; CDR3nt: TGTGCCAGCAGCCTTGGAGAGCAACTGTTTTTT
j_gene: TRBJ2-7; d_gene: TRBD2; v_gene: TRBV5-4; abundance: NA; CDR3aa: CASSLNSGRVPYEQYF; CDR3nt: TGTGCCAGCAGCTTAAATAGCGGGAGGGTACCCTACGAGCAGTACTTC
j_gene: TRBJ2-1; d_gene: TRBD2; v_gene: TRBV7-6; abundance: NA; CDR3aa: CASSLLAGGNNEQFF; CDR3nt: TGTGCCAGCAGCTTACTAGCGGGAGGCAACAATGAGCAGTTCTTC
j_gene: TRBJ1-3; d_gene: NA; v_gene: TRBV18; abundance: NA; CDR3aa: CASSEGLQRNTIYF; CDR3nt: TGTGCCAGCTCCGAGGGACTTCAGAGAAACACCATATATTTT
j_gene: TRBJ2-5; d_gene: TRBD2; v_gene: TRBV11-2; abundance: NA; CDR3aa: CASSLAGEGIKTQYF; CDR3nt: TGTGCCAGCAGCTTAGCGGGGGAGGGTATAAAGACCCAGTACTTC
j_gene: TRBJ1-6; d_gene: TRBD1; v_gene: TRBV6-5; abundance: few; CDR3aa: CASSTSGGSGSPLHF; CDR3nt: TGTGCCAGCAGTACCTCAGGGGGCAGCGGGTCACCCCTCCACTTT
j_gene: TRBJ2-3; d_gene: TRBD1; v_gene: TRBV24-1; abundance: few; CDR3aa: CATGHGTGGTDTQYF; CDR3nt: TGTGCCACCGGGCACGGGACAGGGGGAACAGATACGCAGTATTTT
j_gene: TRBJ2-5; d_gene: TRBD1; v_gene: TRBV2; abundance: NA; CDR3aa: CASSVDRGRETQYF; CDR3nt: TGTGCCAGCAGCGTTGACAGGGGGCGAGAGACCCAGTACTTC
j_gene: TRBJ2-5; d_gene: TRBD2; v_gene: TRBV6-5; abundance: NA; CDR3aa: CATGRARETQYF; CDR3nt: TGTGCCACCGGGAGGGCCCGGGAGACCCAGTACTTC
j_gene: TRBJ2-4; d_gene: TRBD2; v_gene: TRBV3-1/TRBV3-2; abundance: NA; CDR3aa: CASSQDLAGGPAYF; CDR3nt: TGTGCCAGCAGCCAAGATTTGGCGGGAGGGCCGGCGTACTTC
j_gene: TRBJ1-4; d_gene: TRBD1; v_gene: TRBV7-2; abundance: NA; CDR3aa: CASSPDRGQVEKLFF; CDR3nt: TGTGCCAGCAGCCCGGACAGGGGGCAGGTTGAAAAACTGTTTTTT
j_gene: TRBJ1-5; d_gene: TRBD1; v_gene: TRBV5-6; abundance: NA; CDR3aa: CASSPHGDRIQPQHF; CDR3nt: TGTGCCAGCAGCCCGCATGGGGACAGGATACAGCCCCAGCATTTT
j_gene: TRBJ2-1; d_gene: NA; v_gene: TRBV5-1; abundance: NA; CDR3aa: CASSLRPYNRDSYNEQFF; CDR3nt: TGCGCCAGCAGCTTGCGGCCATACAACAGGGATTCCTACAATGAGCAGTTCTTC
j_gene: TRBJ2-5; d_gene: NA; v_gene: TRBV18; abundance: NA; CDR3aa: CASSPQSGIGTQYF; CDR3nt: TGTGCCAGCTCACCTCAGAGCGGTATAGGGACCCAGTACTTC